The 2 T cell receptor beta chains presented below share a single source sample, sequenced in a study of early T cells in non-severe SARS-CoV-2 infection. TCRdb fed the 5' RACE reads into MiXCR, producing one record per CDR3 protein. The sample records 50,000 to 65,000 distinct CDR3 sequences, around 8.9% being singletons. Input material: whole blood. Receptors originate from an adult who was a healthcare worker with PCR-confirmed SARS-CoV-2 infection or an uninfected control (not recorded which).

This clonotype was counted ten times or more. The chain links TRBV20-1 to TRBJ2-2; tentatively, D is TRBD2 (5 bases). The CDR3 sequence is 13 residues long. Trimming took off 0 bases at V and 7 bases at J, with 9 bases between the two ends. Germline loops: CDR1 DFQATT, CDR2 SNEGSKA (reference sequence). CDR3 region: CSAREVASGELFF. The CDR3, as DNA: TGCAGTGCTAGAGAGGTAGCGAGCGGGGAGCTGTTTTTT.

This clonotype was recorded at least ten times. The CDR3 spells CASSFRGYGYTF. In DNA, the CDR3 is TGTGCCAGCAGTTTTAGAGGGTATGGCTACACCTTC. The rearrangement links TRBV12-3 or TRBV12-4 to TRBJ1-2, with D unclear. This CDR3 region has 12 residues. The V end was cut by 3 bases, the J end by 5 bases, with 7 bases between.